This T cell receptor beta chain derives from a study of T cell responses to AZD1222 COVID-19 vaccine. Study results and limitations: Mostly white British, mostly female donors; authors suggested clonal diversity may be underestimated. Baseline seropositivity characterized only a handful of AZD1222 recipients. None of the repertoires were sampled until the peak T cell response had passed.

Trimming stripped 6 bases from V and 7 bases from J, with 18 bases between. The CDR3 has 14 residues. From germline, CDR1 is SNHLY and CDR2 FYNNEI. Comments on this clone: What it binds is not known.

Produced via immunoSEQ multiplex PCR; TCRdb's table is partial and in-frame only. The sample has 160,000 or so clones, 90% to 95% seen once. The sequenced sample was peripheral blood, obtained on day 0 of AZD1222 vaccination. V and J are TRBV2 and TRBJ1-1, with D perhaps matching TRBD1 (6 bases). The TCR was taken from an adult in good health. CDR3 in DNA: TGTGCCAGCAGCGGGGGCGGAGGGCAGGATGAAGCTTTCTTT. This sequence encodes CASSGGGGQDEAFF.